A selection of T cell receptor beta chains follows, all from one sample in a study of cytomegalovirus exposure and HLA in healthy donors. Clones were sequenced by immunoSEQ multiplex PCR, and TCRdb holds only the in-frame ones, with some missing. The data contain about 160,000 clones, 60% to 80% of them singletons. The sequenced sample consisted of PBMCs. The receptor set was obtained from a man aged 18 to 29 in good health and CMV-seropositive. Each CDR3 is given with its conserved first and last residue. A D gene is named only where the DNA matches it firmly. Clone size is shown for a subset of rows, as once, few, many or a class of expanded clone.

clone_size: .; j_call: TRBJ1-2; d_call: .; v_call: TRBV19; cdr3_aa: CASSIGSGGYTF; cdr3_nt: TGTGCCAGTAGTATTGGGTCGGGGGGCTACACCTTC
clone_size: .; j_call: TRBJ2-3; d_call: .; v_call: TRBV7-2; cdr3_aa: CASSLVLGTDTQYF; cdr3_nt: TGTGCCAGCAGCTTAGTTCTCGGGACAGATACGCAGTATTTT
clone_size: few; j_call: TRBJ2-7; d_call: .; v_call: TRBV10-3; cdr3_aa: CANAPGLPNIPLEQYF; cdr3_nt: TGTGCCAACGCTCCGGGACTTCCCAACATACCTCTCGAGCAGTACTTC
clone_size: .; j_call: TRBJ2-7; d_call: TRBD2; v_call: TRBV29-1; cdr3_aa: CSVEDRRGVGEQYF; cdr3_nt: TGCAGCGTTGAAGATCGACGGGGGGTAGGGGAGCAGTACTTC
clone_size: .; j_call: TRBJ2-1; d_call: TRBD2; v_call: TRBV6-5; cdr3_aa: CASSGLAGGYNEQFF; cdr3_nt: TGTGCCAGCAGTGGACTAGCGGGAGGGTACAATGAGCAGTTCTTC
clone_size: few; j_call: TRBJ2-1; d_call: .; v_call: TRBV7-8; cdr3_aa: CASSLFGWDGGNEQFF; cdr3_nt: TGTGCCAGCAGCTTATTTGGGTGGGATGGAGGGAATGAGCAGTTCTTC
clone_size: once; j_call: TRBJ1-1; d_call: .; v_call: TRBV4-1; cdr3_aa: CASGRSEVNTEAFF; cdr3_nt: TGCGCCAGCGGACGGTCGGAGGTGAACACTGAAGCTTTCTTT
clone_size: .; j_call: TRBJ1-3; d_call: .; v_call: TRBV6-1; cdr3_aa: CASSVYRVRRNTIYF; cdr3_nt: TGTGCCAGCAGTGTCTACAGGGTAAGAAGAAACACCATATATTTT
clone_size: .; j_call: TRBJ2-4; d_call: .; v_call: TRBV11-2; cdr3_aa: CASSLGGSRYLAKNIQYF; cdr3_nt: TGTGCCAGCAGCTTAGGTGGTAGCAGATACCTAGCCAAAAACATTCAGTACTTC
clone_size: few; j_call: TRBJ2-7; d_call: TRBD2; v_call: TRBV5-4; cdr3_aa: CASSVSGGLYEQYF; cdr3_nt: TGTGCCAGCAGCGTGAGCGGGGGGCTCTACGAGCAGTACTTC
clone_size: .; j_call: TRBJ2-5; d_call: TRBD2; v_call: TRBV6-6; cdr3_aa: CASRPAGLAVQETQYF; cdr3_nt: TGTGCCAGCAGACCCGCGGGACTAGCGGTCCAAGAGACCCAGTACTTC
clone_size: .; j_call: TRBJ2-2; d_call: .; v_call: TRBV5-4; cdr3_aa: CASSLADTGELFF; cdr3_nt: TGTGCCAGCAGCTTGGCCGACACCGGGGAGCTGTTTTTT
clone_size: .; j_call: TRBJ1-1; d_call: TRBD1; v_call: TRBV7-9; cdr3_aa: CASSLGPGQVLTEAFF; cdr3_nt: TGTGCCAGCAGCTTAGGCCCGGGACAGGTCCTCACTGAAGCTTTCTTT
clone_size: .; j_call: TRBJ2-7; d_call: TRBD2; v_call: TRBV5-4; cdr3_aa: CASSLPGLAGYEQYF; cdr3_nt: TGTGCCAGCAGCCTCCCGGGACTAGCGGGTTACGAGCAGTACTTC
clone_size: .; j_call: TRBJ1-2; d_call: TRBD1; v_call: TRBV5-4; cdr3_aa: CASSLSGQGRHGYTF; cdr3_nt: TGTGCCAGCAGCTTGTCTGGACAGGGCCGCCATGGCTACACCTTC
clone_size: .; j_call: TRBJ2-4; d_call: TRBD2; v_call: TRBV6-1; cdr3_aa: CASSEYDRLAGDPIAKNSQYF; cdr3_nt: TGTGCCAGCAGTGAATACGACCGCCTAGCGGGGGATCCTATAGCCAAAAACAGTCAGTACTTC
clone_size: .; j_call: TRBJ2-4; d_call: .; v_call: TRBV7-8; cdr3_aa: CASSSLGADIAKNIQYF; cdr3_nt: TGTGCCAGCAGCTCGCTTGGGGCAGACATAGCCAAAAACATTCAGTACTTC
clone_size: few; j_call: TRBJ2-7; d_call: TRBD1; v_call: TRBV25-1; cdr3_aa: CASSEPCGQGAFYEQYF; cdr3_nt: TGTGCCAGCAGTGAGCCCTGCGGACAGGGGGCTTTCTACGAGCAGTACTTC
clone_size: .; j_call: TRBJ2-1; d_call: TRBD2; v_call: TRBV19; cdr3_aa: CASTLIAGGPYNEQFF; cdr3_nt: TGTGCCAGTACCCTGATAGCGGGAGGACCCTACAATGAGCAGTTCTTC
clone_size: .; j_call: TRBJ1-2; d_call: .; v_call: TRBV6-5; cdr3_aa: CASSYSTGGRYTF; cdr3_nt: TGTGCCAGCAGTTACTCAACCGGTGGGCGCTACACCTTC
clone_size: .; j_call: TRBJ2-7; d_call: .; v_call: TRBV18; cdr3_aa: CASSPPASSYEQYF; cdr3_nt: TGTGCCAGCTCACCACCGGCCAGCTCCTACGAGCAGTACTTC
clone_size: .; j_call: TRBJ2-1; d_call: .; v_call: TRBV6-5; cdr3_aa: CASSYSISNNEQFF; cdr3_nt: TGTGCCAGCAGTTACTCGATATCTAACAATGAGCAGTTCTTC
clone_size: .; j_call: TRBJ1-1; d_call: .; v_call: TRBV6-5; cdr3_aa: CASTPGTNTEAFF; cdr3_nt: TGTGCCAGCACCCCCGGGACTAACACTGAAGCTTTCTTT
clone_size: once; j_call: TRBJ2-7; d_call: TRBD2; v_call: TRBV9; cdr3_aa: CASSFTAGGHDEQYF; cdr3_nt: TGTGCCAGCAGTTTTACCGCGGGGGGGCACGACGAGCAGTACTTC
clone_size: few; j_call: TRBJ1-1; d_call: TRBD1; v_call: TRBV29-1; cdr3_aa: CSVPRGQAEAFF; cdr3_nt: TGCAGCGTCCCCAGGGGGCAGGCTGAAGCTTTCTTT
clone_size: once; j_call: TRBJ2-7; d_call: TRBD2; v_call: TRBV19; cdr3_aa: CASGRNSRSYEQYF; cdr3_nt: TGTGCCAGCGGGAGGAACTCACGCTCCTACGAGCAGTACTTC
clone_size: .; j_call: TRBJ1-5; d_call: .; v_call: TRBV4-3; cdr3_aa: CASSQVADSNQPQHF; cdr3_nt: TGCGCCAGCAGCCAGGTGGCAGATAGCAATCAGCCCCAGCATTTT
clone_size: .; j_call: TRBJ2-1; d_call: .; v_call: TRBV6-1; cdr3_aa: CASSETGVSYNEQFF; cdr3_nt: TGTGCCAGCAGTGAAACTGGAGTTTCCTACAATGAGCAGTTCTTC
clone_size: few; j_call: TRBJ2-7; d_call: .; v_call: TRBV7-9; cdr3_aa: CASSLSGLSYEQYF; cdr3_nt: TGTGCCAGCAGCTTAAGTGGACTCTCCTACGAGCAGTACTTC
clone_size: .; j_call: TRBJ2-3; d_call: TRBD2; v_call: TRBV9; cdr3_aa: CASSVESSGGASSTDTQYF; cdr3_nt: TGTGCCAGCAGCGTAGAGAGTAGCGGGGGCGCTTCTAGCACAGATACGCAGTATTTT
clone_size: few; j_call: TRBJ2-7; d_call: .; v_call: TRBV27; cdr3_aa: CASSLFPPPYEQYF; cdr3_nt: TGTGCCAGCAGTTTATTTCCCCCTCCCTACGAGCAGTACTTC
clone_size: .; j_call: TRBJ1-2; d_call: .; v_call: TRBV4-1; cdr3_aa: CASSQAVADGYTF; cdr3_nt: TGCGCCAGCAGCCAAGCCGTGGCAGATGGCTACACCTTC
clone_size: .; j_call: TRBJ1-2; d_call: TRBD1; v_call: TRBV7-9; cdr3_aa: CASSPRDSYGYTF; cdr3_nt: TGTGCCAGCAGCCCGAGGGACAGCTATGGCTACACCTTC
clone_size: .; j_call: TRBJ2-7; d_call: TRBD2; v_call: TRBV2; cdr3_aa: CASRAPTSGAEKQYF; cdr3_nt: TGTGCCAGCAGGGCCCCGACTAGCGGGGCAGAAAAGCAGTACTTC
clone_size: .; j_call: TRBJ2-7; d_call: .; v_call: TRBV28; cdr3_aa: CASRRRSGEQYF; cdr3_nt: TGTGCCAGCAGACGGAGGTCGGGAGAGCAGTACTTC
clone_size: once; j_call: TRBJ2-5; d_call: .; v_call: TRBV27; cdr3_aa: CASSLLSRETQYF; cdr3_nt: TGTGCCAGCAGTTTATTGTCGCGAGAGACCCAGTACTTC
clone_size: .; j_call: TRBJ2-4; d_call: TRBD2; v_call: TRBV4-2; cdr3_aa: CASSQDSASGNIQYF; cdr3_nt: TGTGCCAGCAGCCAAGATTCCGCTAGCGGAAACATTCAGTACTTC
clone_size: .; j_call: TRBJ1-4; d_call: .; v_call: TRBV5-6; cdr3_aa: CASSTGWLSEKLFF; cdr3_nt: TGTGCCAGCAGCACAGGGTGGTTAAGTGAAAAACTGTTTTTT
clone_size: .; j_call: TRBJ1-2; d_call: TRBD1; v_call: TRBV5-1; cdr3_aa: CASSERQGNYGYTF; cdr3_nt: TGCGCCAGCAGCGAACGACAGGGGAACTATGGCTACACCTTC
clone_size: .; j_call: TRBJ2-7; d_call: TRBD1; v_call: TRBV29-1; cdr3_aa: CSVEDMRGPSSYEQYF; cdr3_nt: TGCAGCGTTGAAGACATGAGGGGGCCGAGCTCCTACGAGCAGTACTTC
clone_size: .; j_call: TRBJ1-2; d_call: .; v_call: TRBV5-1; cdr3_aa: CASKGQLTTSYGYTF; cdr3_nt: TGCGCCAGCAAAGGACAGCTTACAACTTCATATGGCTACACCTTC
clone_size: .; j_call: TRBJ1-1; d_call: .; v_call: TRBV11-2; cdr3_aa: CASSLGMGGQNTEAFF; cdr3_nt: TGTGCCAGCAGCTTAGGGATGGGGGGGCAGAACACTGAAGCTTTCTTT
clone_size: .; j_call: TRBJ2-2; d_call: .; v_call: TRBV4-3; cdr3_aa: CASSQEVRRTNTGELFF; cdr3_nt: TGCGCCAGCAGCCAAGAAGTTCGGCGGACGAACACCGGGGAGCTGTTTTTT
clone_size: once; j_call: TRBJ2-1; d_call: .; v_call: TRBV7-9; cdr3_aa: CASSLGLAGAYNEQFF; cdr3_nt: TGTGCCAGCAGCTTAGGACTAGCAGGGGCCTACAATGAGCAGTTCTTC
clone_size: .; j_call: TRBJ1-1; d_call: .; v_call: TRBV29-1; cdr3_aa: CSVAFSVNTEAFF; cdr3_nt: TGCAGCGTCGCGTTCAGCGTGAACACTGAAGCTTTCTTT
clone_size: few; j_call: TRBJ2-3; d_call: .; v_call: TRBV4-1; cdr3_aa: CASSSRQATGDTQYF; cdr3_nt: TGCGCCAGCAGCTCCCGACAGGCTACAGGGGATACGCAGTATTTT
clone_size: few; j_call: TRBJ1-4; d_call: TRBD1; v_call: TRBV10-2; cdr3_aa: CASSEWGQGNEKLFF; cdr3_nt: TGCGCCAGCAGTGAGTGGGGACAGGGGAATGAAAAACTGTTTTTT
clone_size: .; j_call: TRBJ2-1; d_call: .; v_call: TRBV11-3; cdr3_aa: CASSPRWSYNEQFF; cdr3_nt: TGTGCCAGCAGCCCTCGGTGGTCCTACAATGAGCAGTTCTTC
clone_size: .; j_call: TRBJ1-2; d_call: .; v_call: TRBV18; cdr3_aa: CASSPQAPGHTLGYTF; cdr3_nt: TGTGCCAGCTCACCACAGGCGCCCGGACACACTCTCGGCTACACCTTC
clone_size: .; j_call: TRBJ1-1; d_call: .; v_call: TRBV29-1; cdr3_aa: CSVCLGGNTEAFF; cdr3_nt: TGCAGCGTGTGCTTGGGGGGGAACACTGAAGCTTTCTTT
clone_size: .; j_call: TRBJ1-4; d_call: TRBD1; v_call: TRBV5-1; cdr3_aa: CASSLGQGVNEKLFF; cdr3_nt: TGCGCCAGCAGCTTAGGACAGGGGGTTAATGAAAAACTGTTTTTT